This TCR beta chain is from a study of cytomegalovirus exposure and HLA in healthy donors. PCR amplification relied on 60 Vbeta primers (plus 13 Jbeta primers). Sequenced by immunoSEQ multiplex PCR; TCRdb stores in-frame clones only, minus some. Of 95,000 to 150,000 clones in the sample, around 75% are singletons; the top ten hold about 4.9%. Study results and limitations: High specificity and sensitivity for cytomegalovirus status were reported for the classifier.

Comment on this clone: What it binds is not known.

CDR1 MDHEN and CDR2 SYDVKM come from the germline V gene. CDR3 length equals 16 residues. V was shortened by 7 bases and J by 2 bases, with 21 bases between the two germline ends. Sequenced input: PBMCs. V and J are TRBV28 and TRBJ2-7, with D maybe TRBD1 (6 bases). This clonotype was sampled from a man between 60 and 75 years old in good health and CMV-seropositive. The CDR3 is CASTEARGSFTYEQYF. CDR3 nucleotides: TGTGCCAGCACCGAAGCCAGGGGTTCCTTTACCTACGAGCAGTACTTC.